This T cell receptor (beta chain) was identified in a study of T cell changes during pregnancy in multiple sclerosis. Germline V gene data show CDR1 as GTSNPN and CDR2 as SVGIG (reference sequence). The CDR3 has 14 amino acids. Trimming cost V 1 base and J 8 bases; bases outside gene matches: 5. The protocol was immunoSEQ multiplex PCR, while the TCRdb copy is restricted to in-frame clones and leaves out a portion. The sample has about 62,000 clones, roughly 87% seen once. This clone was counted between two and nine times. The rearrangement links TRBV30 to TRBJ1-5; 10 nucleotides align to TRBD1. The sequence was collected from a female donor with multiple sclerosis, enrolled in a pregnancy study. The source was peripheral blood, collected in the first trimester of pregnancy. CDR3 amino acids: CAWSATGGREPQHF. CDR3 coding DNA: TGTGCCTGGAGTGCGACAGGGGGCCGCGAGCCCCAGCATTTT.